This is a list of T cell receptor beta chains from one sample in a study of CD8 T cells in Susac syndrome. From the immunoSEQ multiplex PCR reads, TCRdb called clonotypes with MiXCR, one entry per CDR3 protein. The sample contains some 260,000 distinct CDR3 sequences, over 85% of which appear only once. The material sequenced was CD4+ T cells from PBMCs. These receptors were collected from a human donor with multiple sclerosis. The CDR3 runs from the conserved cysteine through the conserved F or W. A D gene is named only where the DNA matches it firmly. Clone size is not always given. Where it is, it says once, few, many or a class for expanded clones.

j_call: TRBJ1-1
v_call: TRBV11-3
clone_size: .
d_call: .
cdr3_aa: CASSLSQIQGFAEAFF
cdr3_nt: TGTGCCAGCAGCCTAAGCCAGATCCAGGGGTTCGCTGAAGCTTTCTTT

j_call: TRBJ2-3
v_call: TRBV5-1
clone_size: .
d_call: TRBD2
cdr3_aa: CASSLVGSGRRTTDTQYF
cdr3_nt: TGCGCCAGCAGCTTGGTTGGTAGCGGGAGAAGAACCACAGATACGCAGTATTTT

j_call: TRBJ1-5
v_call: TRBV19
clone_size: .
d_call: .
cdr3_aa: CASSLPVGRWAGNQPQHF
cdr3_nt: TGTGCCAGTAGTTTACCTGTCGGGAGGTGGGCAGGGAATCAGCCCCAGCATTTT

j_call: TRBJ2-5
v_call: TRBV3-1
clone_size: .
d_call: TRBD2
cdr3_aa: CASSPRRRGRETQYF
cdr3_nt: TGTGCCAGCAGTCCTAGGAGGCGCGGGAGAGAGACCCAGTACTTC

j_call: TRBJ2-1
v_call: TRBV2
clone_size: .
d_call: .
cdr3_aa: CASLAMFNEQFF
cdr3_nt: TGTGCCAGCTTAGCTATGTTCAATGAGCAGTTCTTC

j_call: TRBJ2-2
v_call: TRBV7-9
clone_size: .
d_call: .
cdr3_aa: CASSLHPGELFF
cdr3_nt: TGTGCCAGCAGCTTACACCCCGGGGAGCTGTTTTTT

j_call: TRBJ1-3
v_call: TRBV5-1
clone_size: .
d_call: .
cdr3_aa: CASSLGPGGSGNTIYF
cdr3_nt: TGCGCCAGCAGCTTGGGACCAGGTGGATCGGGAAACACCATATATTTT

j_call: TRBJ2-7
v_call: TRBV7-9
clone_size: .
d_call: .
cdr3_aa: CASIPSGVGGYEQYF
cdr3_nt: TGTGCCAGCATCCCCTCGGGAGTAGGGGGCTACGAGCAGTACTTC

j_call: TRBJ1-6
v_call: TRBV6-6
clone_size: .
d_call: .
cdr3_aa: CASSYSGVWDSPLHF
cdr3_nt: TGTGCCAGCAGTTACTCGGGGGTTTGGGATTCACCCCTCCACTTT

j_call: TRBJ2-6
v_call: TRBV7-6
clone_size: .
d_call: .
cdr3_aa: CASSTQGGSGANVLTF
cdr3_nt: TGTGCCAGCAGCACCCAGGGGGGTTCTGGGGCCAACGTCCTGACTTTC

j_call: TRBJ1-5
v_call: TRBV19
clone_size: once
d_call: .
cdr3_aa: CASSPQGLSSNQPQHF
cdr3_nt: TGTGCCAGTAGTCCCCAGGGTCTTTCTAGCAATCAGCCCCAGCATTTT

j_call: TRBJ2-6
v_call: TRBV29-1
clone_size: .
d_call: .
cdr3_aa: CSAAAGLGSGANVLTF
cdr3_nt: TGCAGCGCGGCAGCAGGGTTGGGGTCTGGGGCCAACGTCCTGACTTTC

j_call: TRBJ1-1
v_call: TRBV2
clone_size: .
d_call: .
cdr3_aa: CASSGGPRGKDTEAFF
cdr3_nt: TGTGCCAGCAGTGGGGGGCCGCGGGGAAAAGACACTGAAGCTTTCTTT

j_call: TRBJ1-1
v_call: TRBV2
clone_size: .
d_call: .
cdr3_aa: CASSLDRTVEAFF
cdr3_nt: TGTGCCAGCAGCCTCGACCGGACTGTTGAAGCTTTCTTT

j_call: TRBJ2-3
v_call: TRBV7-2
clone_size: .
d_call: TRBD2
cdr3_aa: CASSAGLAGGGDTQYF
cdr3_nt: TGTGCCAGCAGCGCGGGACTAGCGGGAGGAGGAGATACGCAGTATTTT

j_call: TRBJ1-5
v_call: TRBV27
clone_size: .
d_call: .
cdr3_aa: CASSPDLVQPQHF
cdr3_nt: TGTGCCAGCAGTCCGGATCTGGTTCAGCCCCAGCATTTT

j_call: TRBJ1-2
v_call: TRBV6-6
clone_size: once
d_call: .
cdr3_aa: CASSDFQGGYTF
cdr3_nt: TGTGCCAGCAGCGACTTTCAAGGTGGCTACACCTTC